This T cell receptor beta chain was documented in a study of blood T cell repertoires in COVID-19. V gave up 8 bases and J gave up 0 bases, with 11 bases separating them. In germline, CDR1 is MGHRA, CDR2 YSYEKL. The CDR3 totals 14 residues. Original methodology: Reference gene primers were amplified, and this amplification served to estimate nucleated cell counts. Sequencing was performed with immunoSEQ multiplex PCR; in TCRdb, only in-frame clones are kept and a portion is missing. That table supplies the V and J calls and clone size; D and trimming were determined from the DNA. The sample consists of approximately 90,000 clones, 70% to 85% of them appearing once.

The specimen was peripheral blood. The source is a man aged 55 to 70 with acute or convalescent COVID-19. The chain recombines TRBV4-1 with TRBJ1-3; D possibly corresponds to TRBD1 (6 bases). The CDR3 loop is CASGRDTSGNTIYF. CDR3 in DNA: TGCGCCAGCGGCCGGGACACCTCTGGAAACACCATATATTTT.